A single sample is the source of the 17 T cell receptor beta chains below, sequenced in a study of Siglec-9 on CD8 T cells in melanoma. Sequencing used immunoSEQ multiplex PCR; TCRdb keeps in-frame clones, though not all of them. Counted here are around 29,000 clones, roughly 80% occurring once; the ten biggest clones make up under 6.5%. The sequenced sample was Siglec-9- CD8+ T cells sorted from blood. These receptors were collected from a human donor in good health.

This chain uses TRBV7-2 with TRBJ2-3; 10 bases map to TRBD2. The CDR3 spans 17 residues. V shed 10 bases, J shed 0 bases, and the junction held 13 bases outside the gene matches. Germline V lookup: CDR1 SGHTA, CDR2 FQGNSA. The CDR3 DNA reads as TGTGCCACCGAGGCGATAAGCGGGGGGGCTAGCACAGATACGCAGTATTTT. This encodes CATEAISGGASTDTQYF.

The rearrangement joins TRBV7-3 to TRBJ1-1; a weak D match, TRBD1 (5 bases). Trimming removed 5 bases at V and 4 bases at J, with 17 bases between. CDR3 length: 15 residues. CDR1 and CDR2 (germline): SGHTA, FQGTGA. The CDR3 loop is CASSPGLGGLTEAFF. CDR3 bases: TGTGCCAGCAGCCCCGGGCTCGGGGGTCTCACTGAAGCTTTCTTT.

This clone appeared once. J is TRBJ2-7 and V is TRBV6-6; D is undetermined. Trimming took off 0 bases at V and 3 bases at J, with 6 bases between the two ends. Per germline, CDR1 MNHNY and CDR2 SVGAGI (reference sequence). CDR3 length equals 13 residues. CDR3 nucleotide sequence: TGTGCCAGCAGTTACTCGCTCGACTACGAGCAGTACGTC. This sequence encodes CASSYSLDYEQYV.

The rearrangement uses TRBV2 and TRBJ2-2, with TRBD1 matching over 8 bases. Trimming removed 5 bases from V and 4 bases from J; junction bases left unmatched: 6. The length of the CDR3 is 15 residues. Germline CDR1 SNHLY, CDR2 FYNNEI. This CDR3 reads CASSPSQGVTGELFF. The DNA for the CDR3 is TGTGCCAGCAGTCCATCACAGGGGGTCACCGGGGAGCTGTTTTTT.

CDR3 amino acids: CASSPGGETYEQYV. The CDR3 bases are TGTGCCAGCTCACCAGGGGGAGAAACCTACGAGCAGTACGTC. V gene TRBV18 combines with J gene TRBJ2-7; D assignment may be TRBD1 or TRBD2 (5 bases each). The CDR3 consists of 14 residues. Per germline, CDR1 KGHSH and CDR2 LQKENI. Trimming took off 2 bases at V and 2 bases at J, with 10 bases between the two ends.

This chain connects TRBV2 to TRBJ2-5; 10 bases are shared with TRBD1. The CDR3 extends over 19 amino acids. Germline-derived CDR1 and CDR2 are SNHLY and FYNNEI. The V and J ends lost 0 bases and 1 base, in that order; junction bases with no gene match: 11. The CDR3 nucleotides are TGTGCCAGCAGTGAAGCAAAAGGGACAGGGGCGTTACCCCAAGAGACCCAGTACTTC. Its translation: CASSEAKGTGALPQETQYF.

The J gene is TRBJ1-2, the V gene TRBV7-9; D ambiguous. Germline V gene data show CDR1 as SEHNR and CDR2 as FQNEAQ (reference sequence). The CDR3 spans 13 residues. With 1 base removed from V and 11 bases from J, the gap between germline ends came to 14 bases. The CDR3 DNA sequence: TGTGCCAGCAGCTTAGTGTCGGCAGAATTATACACCTTC. Translating gives CASSLVSAELYTF.

The chain is built from TRBV2 and TRBJ1-5, with 10 positions matching TRBD1. With 6 bases clipped from V and 0 bases from J, the junction kept 8 bases outside the gene matches. Germline assignment: CDR1 SNHLY and CDR2 FYNNEI. The CDR3 runs 17 residues. CDR3 DNA sequence: TGTGCCAGCAGGTCTGACAGGGGGCCCCATAGCAATCAGCCCCAGCATTTT. It codes for CASRSDRGPHSNQPQHF.

The chain combines TRBV7-9 with TRBJ1-1, with D unresolved. The CDR3 sequence is 13 residues long. V gave up 5 bases and J gave up 1 base, with 8 bases separating them. Per germline, CDR1 SEHNR and CDR2 FQNEAQ (reference sequence). The CDR3 nucleotides are TGTGCCAGCAGCGGAACCGAGAACACTGAAGCTTTCTTT. Translating gives CASSGTENTEAFF.

The gene calls are TRBV27 and TRBJ1-1; 7 nucleotides match TRBD1. This CDR3 spans 13 amino acids. From germline, CDR1 is MNHEY and CDR2 SMNVEV (reference sequence). The J segment lost 7 bases and the V segment lost 6 bases, leaving 8 bases of the junction unmatched. The chain's CDR3 is CASSIDRAGEAFF. DNA of the CDR3: TGTGCCAGCAGCATCGACAGGGCAGGTGAAGCTTTCTTT.

The sample holds a few counts of this clone. The chain links TRBV7-9 to TRBJ1-1; D gene ambiguous. V lost 7 bases and J lost 11, with 23 bases in between. This CDR3 comprises 14 residues. Germline loops: CDR1 SEHNR, CDR2 FQNEAQ (reference sequence). CDR3 DNA sequence: TGTGCCAGCATTCGCGGCCCCAGGCAACCTGCGGCTTTCTTT. This gives the protein CASIRGPRQPAAFF.

The V gene is TRBV27, the J gene TRBJ1-1, with D possibly TRBD1 on 6 matching bases. Germline values: CDR1 MNHEY, CDR2 SMNVEV (reference sequence). V lost 9 bases and J lost 6, with 11 bases in between. The CDR3 is 11 residues long. The CDR3 sequence: CASYREAEAFF. In DNA, the CDR3 is TGTGCCAGTTACAGGGAGGCTGAAGCTTTCTTT.

The J gene is TRBJ2-7, the V gene TRBV2; either TRBD1 or TRBD2 may fit D (5 bases each). The CDR3 extends over 14 amino acids. Germline V lookup: CDR1 SNHLY, CDR2 FYNNEI. V lost 11 bases and J 2 bases, leaving 19 bases between the germline ends. The DNA of the CDR3 is TGTGCCTTAAGGGGCACCGGCGGGCCCTACGAGCAGTACGTC. Translated: CALRGTGGPYEQYV.

This clone has more than one count but fewer than ten. The chain employs TRBV7-9 and TRBJ1-2, with D perhaps TRBD1 (6 bases). The CDR3 has 14 amino acids. Germline assignment: CDR1 SEHNR and CDR2 FQNEAQ (reference sequence). Trimming shortened V by 0 bases and J by 4 bases, and 9 bases separated the two germline ends. CDR3 residues: CASSLAGQSYGYTF. The CDR3, as DNA: TGTGCCAGCAGCTTAGCTGGACAGTCCTATGGCTACACCTTC.

The chain links TRBV19 to TRBJ2-7; D may be TRBD2 (6 bases). Per germline, CDR1 LNHDA and CDR2 SQIVND (reference sequence). The germline V and J ends were trimmed by 0 bases and 6 bases, with 9 bases remaining between them. The CDR3 has 13 amino acids. The CDR3 here is CASSIDTAGEQYV. CDR3 DNA sequence: TGTGCCAGTAGTATAGATACAGCGGGCGAGCAGTACGTC.

The chain is built from TRBV19 and TRBJ1-2; 7 bases match TRBD1. V was pared by 5 bases and J by 6 bases, with 9 bases of the junction left unmatched. Per the germline V gene, CDR1 is LNHDA and CDR2 is SQIVND (reference sequence). This CDR3 contains 14 residues. This CDR3 is CASSAPTGIDGYTF. CDR3 coding DNA: TGTGCCAGTAGTGCCCCGACAGGGATCGATGGCTACACCTTC.

The CDR3 bases are TGCGCCAGCAGCCAAGACAGTTTTTATAACAATGAGCAGTTCTTC. Translated: CASSQDSFYNNEQFF. The chain joins TRBV4-1 to TRBJ2-1; no clear D gene. The CDR3 is made up of 15 amino acids. Germline V gene lookup returns CDR1 MGHRA and CDR2 YSYEKL. V was cut by 0 bases and J by 5 bases, with 11 bases left in between.